A single sample is the source of the 4 T cell receptor beta chains below, sequenced in a study of blood T cell repertoires in COVID-19. Sequencing used immunoSEQ multiplex PCR; TCRdb keeps in-frame clones, though not all of them. The table includes 50,000 to 60,000 clones, 90% to 95% detected once. The source material was peripheral blood. These receptor sequences come from a woman at least 80 years old with acute or convalescent COVID-19.

The chain combines TRBV24-1 with TRBJ2-1; D might be TRBD2 (5 bases). CDR3 size: 13 residues. With 6 bases removed from V and 3 bases from J, the gap between germline ends came to 8 bases. Germline lookup yields CDR1 KGHDR and CDR2 SFDVKD. The DNA for the CDR3 is TGTGCCACCAGTAACCGGGACTACAATGAGCAGTTCTTC. Its translation is CATSNRDYNEQFF.

This chain uses TRBV5-1 with TRBJ2-1; 7 bases agree with TRBD2. The CDR3 covers 14 residues. With 4 bases clipped from V and 5 bases from J, the junction kept 6 bases outside the gene matches. Germline loops: CDR1 SGHRS, CDR2 YFSETQ. In DNA form, the CDR3 reads TGCGCCAGCAGCCGCCTAGCGGCGAACAATGAGCAGTTCTTC. It is translated as CASSRLAANNEQFF.

In this sample, this clone turned up once. The chain links TRBV10-3 to TRBJ2-5; unclear D gene. Germline loops: CDR1 ENHRY, CDR2 SYGVKD. The germline V and J ends were trimmed by 8 bases and 1 base, with 8 bases remaining between them. The CDR3 is made up of 12 amino acids. CDR3 DNA: TGTGCCATCGGATCGGGCCAAGAGACCCAGTACTTC. Translating it yields CAIGSGQETQYF.

This clone was detected only a few times. The V call is TRBV6-4, the J call TRBJ1-1; no reliable D call. The CDR3 contains 13 residues. The germline gives CDR1 MRHNA, CDR2 SNTAGT. V lost 8 bases, J lost 3 bases, and 13 bases lay in between. CDR3 bases: TGTGCCAGCGGAGCCAACGGCGACACTGAAGCTTTCTTT. The encoded protein is CASGANGDTEAFF.